This T cell receptor (beta chain) derives from a study of blood T cell repertoires in COVID-19. The table came from immunoSEQ multiplex PCR; TCRdb's copy has only in-frame clones and leaves some out. This table holds 200,000 to 250,000 clones, approximately 86% found once. Germline V gene data show CDR1 as SGDLS and CDR2 as YYNGEE. CDR3 length: 15 residues. Trimming took off 4 bases at V and 5 bases at J, with 18 bases between the two ends. The chain has TRBV9 and TRBJ2-5; a possible D gene is TRBD2 (6 bases). The TCR was taken from a man in his late teens or twenties with acute COVID-19. Sequencing input: PBMCs or T cells enriched from blood (not recorded which). This CDR3 is CASSPPATRSETQYF. In DNA, the CDR3 is TGTGCCAGCAGCCCTCCAGCGACTAGAAGTGAGACCCAGTACTTC.